This T cell receptor (beta chain) emerged from a study of neurological immune-mediated disorders. With 10-nucleotide random UMIs, 5'RACE was used to make the cDNA. TCRdb processed the 5' RACE reads anew with MiXCR; each CDR3 protein has one entry. The sample lists around 100,000 distinct CDR3 sequences, about 10% occurring once. The CDR3 consists of 15 residues. V lost 6 bases and J lost 1, with 16 bases in between. Germline CDR1 reads SGHTA; CDR2 reads FQGNSA. Time point given: longitudinal time-point 3. This clonotype was counted many times. Material for sequencing was PBMCs. The sequence was obtained from a female donor with HTLV-1-associated myelopathy (HAM/TSP). The V and J genes are TRBV7-2 and TRBJ2-7; no clear D gene. The CDR3, as DNA: TGTGCCAGCAGTCCAGAGGACGGCCCTTCCTACGAGCAGTACTTC. Protein product: CASSPEDGPSYEQYF.